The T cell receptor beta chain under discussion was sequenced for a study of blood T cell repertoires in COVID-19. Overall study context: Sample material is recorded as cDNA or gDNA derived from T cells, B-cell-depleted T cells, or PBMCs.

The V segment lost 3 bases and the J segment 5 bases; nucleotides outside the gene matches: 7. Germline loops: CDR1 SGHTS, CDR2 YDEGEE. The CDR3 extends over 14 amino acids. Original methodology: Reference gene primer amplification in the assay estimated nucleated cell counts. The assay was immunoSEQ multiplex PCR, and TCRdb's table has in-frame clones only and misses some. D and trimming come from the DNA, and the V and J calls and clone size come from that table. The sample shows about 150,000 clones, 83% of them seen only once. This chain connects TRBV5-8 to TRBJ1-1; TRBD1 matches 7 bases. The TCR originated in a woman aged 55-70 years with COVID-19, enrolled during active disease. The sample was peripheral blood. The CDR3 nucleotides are TGTGCCAGCAGCTCCGAGGGGGCGTTGACTGAAGCTTTCTTT. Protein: CASSSEGALTEAFF.